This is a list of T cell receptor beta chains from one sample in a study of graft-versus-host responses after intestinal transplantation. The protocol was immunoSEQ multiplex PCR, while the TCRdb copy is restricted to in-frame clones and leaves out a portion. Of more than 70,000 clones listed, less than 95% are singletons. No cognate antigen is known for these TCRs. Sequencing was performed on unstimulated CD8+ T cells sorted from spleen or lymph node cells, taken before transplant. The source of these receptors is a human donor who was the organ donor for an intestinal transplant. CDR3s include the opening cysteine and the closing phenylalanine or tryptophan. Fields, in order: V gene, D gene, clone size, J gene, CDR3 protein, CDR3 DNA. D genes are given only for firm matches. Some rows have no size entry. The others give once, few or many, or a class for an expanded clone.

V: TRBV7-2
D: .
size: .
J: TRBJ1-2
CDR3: CASKSPGINYGYTF
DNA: TGTGCCAGCAAATCCCCAGGGATTAACTATGGCTACACCTTC

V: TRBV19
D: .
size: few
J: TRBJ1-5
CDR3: CASSSSEPQHF
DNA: TGTGCCAGTAGTTCCAGCGAGCCCCAGCATTTT

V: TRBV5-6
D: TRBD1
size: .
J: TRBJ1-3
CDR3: CASNYRGHSTNTIYF
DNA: TGTGCCAGCAACTACAGGGGGCATAGTACTAACACCATATATTTT

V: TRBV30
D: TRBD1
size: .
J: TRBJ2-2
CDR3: CAWSVLPGGTGELFF
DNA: TGTGCCTGGAGTGTACTGCCAGGGGGTACCGGGGAGCTGTTTTTT

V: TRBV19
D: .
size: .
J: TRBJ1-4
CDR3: CASSIPGGNEKLFF
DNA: TGTGCCAGTAGTATCCCCGGGGGTAATGAAAAACTGTTTTTT

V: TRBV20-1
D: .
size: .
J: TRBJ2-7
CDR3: CSASEILEQYF
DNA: TGCAGTGCTAGTGAGATCCTCGAGCAGTACTTC

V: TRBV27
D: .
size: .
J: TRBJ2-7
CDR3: CASSPGVGEQYF
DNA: TGTGCCAGCAGCCCAGGCGTAGGCGAGCAGTACTTC

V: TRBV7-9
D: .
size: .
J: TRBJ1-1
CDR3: CAPRAGVVPEAFF
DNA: TGTGCCCCCCGGGCCGGGGTTGTCCCTGAAGCTTTCTTT

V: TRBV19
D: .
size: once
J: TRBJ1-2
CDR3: CASSPMGASGTVGYTF
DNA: TGTGCCAGTAGCCCCATGGGGGCGTCGGGTACAGTTGGCTACACCTTC

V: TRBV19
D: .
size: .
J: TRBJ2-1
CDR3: CATTSYRNEQFF
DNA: TGTGCCACTACTAGCTATAGGAATGAGCAGTTCTTC

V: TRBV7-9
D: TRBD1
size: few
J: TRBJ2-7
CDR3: CASSLARGTGGNEQYF
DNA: TGTGCCAGCAGCTTAGCGCGGGGGACAGGGGGCAACGAGCAGTACTTC

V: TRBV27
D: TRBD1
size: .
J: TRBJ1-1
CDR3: CASSLTGGTEAFF
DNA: TGTGCCAGCAGTCTAACAGGGGGCACTGAAGCTTTCTTT

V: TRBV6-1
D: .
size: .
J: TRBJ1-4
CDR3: CASYFWPGEKLFF
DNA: TGTGCCAGCTATTTTTGGCCGGGTGAAAAACTGTTTTTT

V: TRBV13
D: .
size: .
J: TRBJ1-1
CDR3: CASSLGRVAEAFF
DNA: TGTGCCAGCAGCCTCGGCCGGGTCGCTGAAGCTTTCTTT

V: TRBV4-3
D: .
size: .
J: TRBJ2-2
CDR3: CASSQDAGELFF
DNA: TGCGCCAGCAGCCAAGACGCCGGGGAGCTGTTTTTT

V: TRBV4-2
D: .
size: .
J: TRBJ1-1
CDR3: CASSQDQTGNTEAFF
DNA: TGTGCCAGCAGCCAAGATCAGACTGGGAACACTGAAGCTTTCTTT

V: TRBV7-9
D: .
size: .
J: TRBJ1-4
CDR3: CASSLTDRRNEKLFF
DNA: TGTGCCAGCAGCTTAACGGACAGACGAAATGAAAAACTGTTTTTT

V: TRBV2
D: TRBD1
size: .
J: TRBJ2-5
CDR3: CASSAREQGWETQYF
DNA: TGTGCCAGCAGCGCTCGGGAACAGGGGTGGGAGACCCAGTACTTC

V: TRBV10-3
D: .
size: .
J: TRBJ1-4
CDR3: CAISDGLTGGEKLFF
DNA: TGTGCCATCAGTGATGGACTGACGGGTGGTGAAAAACTGTTTTTT

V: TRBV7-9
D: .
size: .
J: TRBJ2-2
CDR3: CASSPYGVNTGELFF
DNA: TGTGCCAGCAGCCCTTACGGGGTGAACACCGGGGAGCTGTTTTTT

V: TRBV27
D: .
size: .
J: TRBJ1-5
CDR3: CASRPRQVNQPQHF
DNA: TGTGCCAGCAGACCTAGACAGGTAAATCAGCCCCAGCATTTT

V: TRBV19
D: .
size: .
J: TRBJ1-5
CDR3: CASSIGGFAQPQHF
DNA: TGTGCCAGTAGTATCGGGGGATTTGCTCAGCCCCAGCATTTT

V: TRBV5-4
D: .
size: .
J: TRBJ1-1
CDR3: CASSRGGPQVFF
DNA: TGTGCCAGCAGTCGGGGGGGGCCCCAGGTGTTCTTT

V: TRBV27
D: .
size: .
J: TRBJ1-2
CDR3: CASSNTGLIGYTF
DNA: TGTGCCAGCAGTAATACAGGGTTGATCGGCTACACCTTC

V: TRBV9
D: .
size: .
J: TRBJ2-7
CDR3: CASSGPPRLEQYF
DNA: TGTGCCAGCAGCGGTCCCCCTAGGCTCGAGCAGTACTTC

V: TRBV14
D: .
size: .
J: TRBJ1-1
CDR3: CASGRGFTEAFF
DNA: TGTGCCAGCGGCAGGGGTTTTACTGAAGCTTTCTTT

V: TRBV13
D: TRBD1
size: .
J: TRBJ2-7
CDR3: CASSDQGQGVYEQYF
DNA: TGTGCCAGCAGCGACCAGGGACAGGGGGTTTACGAGCAGTACTTC

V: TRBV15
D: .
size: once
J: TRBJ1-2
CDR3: CATSRLTSNYGYTF
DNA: TGTGCCACCAGCAGGCTGACAAGTAACTATGGCTACACCTTC

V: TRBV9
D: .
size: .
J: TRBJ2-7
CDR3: CASSVAGREDHEQYF
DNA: TGTGCCAGCAGCGTAGCGGGCAGGGAGGACCACGAGCAGTACTTC

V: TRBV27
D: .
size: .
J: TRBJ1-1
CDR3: CASSLGGWDLGTEAFF
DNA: TGTGCCAGCAGTTTAGGGGGGTGGGATCTGGGCACTGAAGCTTTCTTT

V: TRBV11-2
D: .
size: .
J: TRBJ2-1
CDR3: CASNSGSSYNEQFF
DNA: TGTGCCAGCAACAGTGGGAGCTCCTACAATGAGCAGTTCTTC

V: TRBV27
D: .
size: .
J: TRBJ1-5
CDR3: CASSLLGGNQPQHF
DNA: TGTGCCAGCAGTTTACTAGGGGGCAATCAGCCCCAGCATTTT

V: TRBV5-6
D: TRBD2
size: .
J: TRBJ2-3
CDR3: CASSPLAGTPTDTQYF
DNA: TGTGCCAGCAGCCCATTAGCGGGAACCCCCACAGATACGCAGTATTTT

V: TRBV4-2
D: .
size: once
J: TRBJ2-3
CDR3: CASSRGAGMEDEDTQYF
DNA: TGTGCCAGCAGCCGAGGCGCGGGAATGGAGGATGAGGATACGCAGTATTTT

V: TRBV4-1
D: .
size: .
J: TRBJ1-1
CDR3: CASSQDSQAGRGTEAFF
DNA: TGCGCCAGCAGCCAAGATTCTCAGGCAGGGAGGGGTACTGAAGCTTTCTTT

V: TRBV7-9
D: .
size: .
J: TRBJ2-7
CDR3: CASSSQENREHYEQYF
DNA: TGTGCCAGCAGCTCACAAGAAAACAGGGAGCACTACGAGCAGTACTTC

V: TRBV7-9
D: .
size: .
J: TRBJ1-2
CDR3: CASSLGTGNYGYTF
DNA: TGTGCCAGCAGCTTAGGTACGGGGAACTATGGCTACACCTTC

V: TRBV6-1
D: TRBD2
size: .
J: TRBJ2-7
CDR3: CASSERLAGRYEQYF
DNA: TGTGCCAGCAGTGAAAGACTAGCGGGTCGATACGAGCAGTACTTC

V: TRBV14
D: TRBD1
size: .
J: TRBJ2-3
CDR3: CASSHRDRGTDTQYF
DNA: TGTGCCAGCAGCCACCGGGACAGGGGCACAGATACGCAGTATTTT

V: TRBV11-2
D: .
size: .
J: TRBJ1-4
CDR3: CASSLGGGVSEKLFF
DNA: TGTGCCAGCAGCTTAGGTGGAGGGGTCAGTGAAAAACTGTTTTTT

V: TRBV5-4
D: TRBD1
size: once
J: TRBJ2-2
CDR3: CASSLEHTGAGELFF
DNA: TGTGCCAGCAGCTTGGAACATACAGGGGCCGGGGAGCTGTTTTTT

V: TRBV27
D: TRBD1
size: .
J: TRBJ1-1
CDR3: CASRSGGVGTEAFF
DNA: TGTGCCAGCAGGTCAGGGGGCGTAGGCACTGAAGCTTTCTTT

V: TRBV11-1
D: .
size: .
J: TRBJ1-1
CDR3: CASSLSTGREAFF
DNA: TGTGCCAGCAGCTTAAGTACAGGGAGAGAAGCTTTCTTT

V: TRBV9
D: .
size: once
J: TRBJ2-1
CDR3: CASSDLLANNEQFF
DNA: TGTGCCAGCAGCGATCTGCTAGCGAACAATGAGCAGTTCTTC

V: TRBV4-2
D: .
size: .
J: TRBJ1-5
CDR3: CASSQVAGGFNQPQHF
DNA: TGTGCCAGCAGCCAAGTTGCCGGGGGTTTCAATCAGCCCCAGCATTTT

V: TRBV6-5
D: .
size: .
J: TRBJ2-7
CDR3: CASIETGGYEQYF
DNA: TGTGCCAGCATCGAGACAGGAGGCTACGAGCAGTACTTC

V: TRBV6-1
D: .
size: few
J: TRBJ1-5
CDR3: CASSEGDYSNQPQHF
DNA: TGTGCCAGCAGTGAAGGAGACTATAGCAATCAGCCCCAGCATTTT

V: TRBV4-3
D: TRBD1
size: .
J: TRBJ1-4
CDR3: CASSQEYDRGYEKLFF
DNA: TGCGCCAGCAGCCAAGAGTATGACAGGGGGTATGAAAAACTGTTTTTT

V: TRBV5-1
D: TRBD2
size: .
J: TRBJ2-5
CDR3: CASSLVLAGLETQYF
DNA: TGCGCCAGCAGCTTGGTGCTAGCGGGGCTAGAGACCCAGTACTTC

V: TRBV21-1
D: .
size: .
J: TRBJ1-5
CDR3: CASTLRTGWIQPQHF
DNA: TGTGCCAGCACCCTTCGGACAGGGTGGATTCAGCCCCAGCATTTT

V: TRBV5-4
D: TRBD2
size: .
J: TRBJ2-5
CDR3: CASSLGLAPETQYF
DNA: TGTGCCAGCAGCTTAGGACTAGCCCCCGAGACCCAGTACTTC